The 19 T cell receptor beta chains given below trace back to one sample, sequenced in a study of blood T cell repertoires in COVID-19. The table came from immunoSEQ multiplex PCR; TCRdb's copy has only in-frame clones and leaves some out. The sample has almost 70,000 clones, roughly 89% seen once; the top ten hold around 4.9%. Sequencing used peripheral blood. Receptors were obtained from a woman in her fifties or sixties with active COVID-19.

The chain has TRBV19 and TRBJ1-2, with a weak D call TRBD1 (5 bases). Germline V lookup: CDR1 LNHDA, CDR2 SQIVND (reference sequence). V shed 9 bases and J shed 7 bases, with 21 bases lying between them. This CDR3 contains 14 residues. CDR3 protein: CARRQQGVGSGYTF. The DNA of the CDR3 is TGTGCCAGGAGACAGCAGGGCGTCGGAAGTGGCTACACCTTC.

The sample holds a few counts of this clone. V is TRBV3-1 (or the pseudogene TRBV3-2) and J is TRBJ2-3; 12 positions match TRBD2. CDR1 LGHDT and CDR2 YNNKEL come from the germline V gene (reference sequence). Trimming took 4 bases from V and 5 from J; bases not matched to a gene: 1. This CDR3 has 14 amino acids. The CDR3 DNA sequence: TGTGCCAGCAGCCTGGGACTAGCGGGAGATACGCAGTATTTT. This codes for CASSLGLAGDTQYF.

The chain is built from TRBV5-1 and TRBJ2-1; 14 positions match TRBD2. Germline V gene data show CDR1 as SGHRS and CDR2 as YFSETQ. With V trimmed by 0 bases and J by 2 bases, 4 bases remained unmatched. This CDR3 region has 18 residues. CDR3 amino acids: CASSLVGLAGVPYNEQFF. DNA for the CDR3: TGCGCCAGCAGCTTGGTGGGACTAGCGGGAGTTCCCTACAATGAGCAGTTCTTC.

V and J are TRBV29-1 and TRBJ2-3; TRBD2 aligns across 8 bases. CDR1 is SQVTM and CDR2 is ANQGSEA in the germline V gene. V was pared by 1 base and J by 2 bases, with 5 bases of the junction left unmatched. The CDR3 sequence is 15 residues long. The CDR3 region is CSVEGGSGITDTQYF. Here the CDR3 DNA reads TGCAGCGTTGAAGGGGGTAGCGGGATCACAGATACGCAGTATTTT.

The DNA for the CDR3 is TGTGCCAGCAGCCACCAATACGAGCAGTACTTC. Residues: CASSHQYEQYF. The gene calls are TRBV3-1 (or the pseudogene TRBV3-2) and TRBJ2-7; D unresolved. In germline, CDR1 is LGHDT, CDR2 YNNKEL (reference sequence). This CDR3 spans 11 amino acids. V lost 3 bases, J lost 4 bases, and 4 bases lay in between.

This chain links TRBV19 with TRBJ1-5; D might be TRBD1 (5 bases). Germline V gene data show CDR1 as LNHDA and CDR2 as SQIVND (reference sequence). This CDR3 has 15 residues. Trimming cost V 6 bases and J 3 bases, with 15 bases left between them. The CDR3 bases are TGTGCCAGTAGGGACCGGGGGGTTTCCAATCAGCCCCAGCATTTT. It encodes CASRDRGVSNQPQHF.

V usage is TRBV11-3 and J usage is TRBJ2-3, with 11 bases fitting TRBD2. J was trimmed by 5 bases and V by 1 base; bases with no gene match: 5. The V gene's germline CDR1 is SGHNT and CDR2 YENEEA. The CDR3 totals 16 residues. CDR3 nucleotides: TGTGCCAGCAGCTTAGGTAGCGGGAGGGCCGGAGATACGCAGTATTTT. The encoded protein is CASSLGSGRAGDTQYF. Filled out from reference TRBV11-3 and TRBJ2-3, the complete variable domain reads EAGVVQSPRYKIIEKKQPVAFWCNPISGHNTLYWYLQNLGQGPELLIRYENEEAVDDSQLPKDRFSAERLKGVDSTLKIQPAELGDSAVYLCASSLGSGRAGDTQYFGPGTRLTVL.

This chain joins TRBV2 and TRBJ1-6; TRBD1 agrees at 7 bases. The CDR3 extends over 14 amino acids. Germline V gene sequence: CDR1 SNHLY, CDR2 FYNNEI. The ends lost 4 bases at V and 5 bases at J; junction bases unmatched: 2. The CDR3 DNA reads as TGTGCCAGCAGTGGACAGGGCAATAATTCACCCCTCCACTTT. Encoded protein: CASSGQGNNSPLHF.

This chain links TRBV30 with TRBJ2-3; 12 bases match TRBD2. Germline assignment: CDR1 GTSNPN and CDR2 SVGIG (reference sequence). The CDR3 is 15 amino acids. V was clipped by 1 base and J by 5 bases; unmatched bases: 4. CDR3 DNA: TGTGCCTGGAGTGGACTAGCGGGAGCTGTAGATACGCAGTATTTT. Amino acids: CAWSGLAGAVDTQYF.

The chain couples TRBV7-9 to TRBJ2-1; TRBD2 aligns across 12 bases. Per germline, CDR1 SEHNR and CDR2 FQNEAQ (reference sequence). CDR3 size: 15 residues. V lost 6 bases and J lost 8; bases outside the gene matches: 8. CDR3 nucleotides: TGTGCCAGCAGGGATACTAGCGGGAGGAAGGATGAGCAGTTCTTC. Its protein product is CASRDTSGRKDEQFF.

The V gene is TRBV18, the J gene TRBJ2-3; 7 bases map to TRBD2. After removal of 6 bases from V and 1 base from J, the junction contained 1 base not matched to a gene. Germline CDR1 and CDR2: KGHSH and LQKENI. CDR3 length: 13 amino acids. CDR3 region: CASSAGGTDTQYF. In nucleotides, the CDR3 is TGTGCCAGCTCGGCGGGGGGCACAGATACGCAGTATTTT.

This clone was counted once. The DNA of the CDR3 is TGCGCCAGCAGGACAGGGACCACCGGGGAGCTGTTTTTT. Translated, it gives CASRTGTTGELFF. The V call is TRBV10-2, the J call TRBJ2-2; TRBD1 matches 7 bases. Germline CDR1 WSHSY, CDR2 SAAADI. Trimming cost V 6 bases and J 4 bases; bases outside gene matches: 2. There are 13 residues in the CDR3.

The chain links TRBV7-2 to TRBJ1-1; 7 bases map to TRBD1. The CDR3 runs 16 residues. V lost 2 bases, J lost 5 bases, and 11 bases stayed unmatched. Germline V gene data show CDR1 as SGHTA and CDR2 as FQGNSA. The CDR3 sequence: CASSLSGQDITTEAFF. The CDR3 DNA reads TGTGCCAGCAGCTTAAGCGGACAGGATATCACGACTGAAGCTTTCTTT.

The gene calls are TRBV28 and TRBJ2-2, with TRBD2 matching over 14 bases. The V gene end was trimmed by 4 bases and the J gene end by 5 bases; junction bases not matched to a gene: 12. Germline V gene data show CDR1 as MDHEN and CDR2 as SYDVKM. The CDR3 contains 19 residues. CDR3 in DNA: TGTGCCAGCAGTTCCGTGCTAGGGACTAGCGGGAGTTGGACCGGGGAGCTGTTTTTT. It encodes CASSSVLGTSGSWTGELFF.

V usage is TRBV6-1 and J usage is TRBJ2-3; TRBD2 aligns across 8 bases. In germline, CDR1 is MNHNS, CDR2 SASEGT. V shed 1 base, J shed 3 bases, and the junction held 6 bases outside the gene matches. This CDR3 has 16 residues. The CDR3 nucleotides are TGTGCCAGCAGTGAAGTAGCGGGGAGGGGGACAGATACGCAGTATTTT. Its protein product is CASSEVAGRGTDTQYF.

V is TRBV7-9 and J is TRBJ1-5; 7 nucleotides agree with TRBD1. Looked up from germline, CDR1 is SEHNR and CDR2 is FQNEAQ (reference sequence). Trimming took 4 bases from V and 3 from J; bases not matched to a gene: 3. This CDR3 has 14 amino acids. The CDR3 nucleotides are TGTGCCAGCAGCTGGACAGGATCCAATCAGCCCCAGCATTTT. Amino acid sequence: CASSWTGSNQPQHF.

This clone was recorded only once. The V gene is TRBV28, the J gene TRBJ2-5; 7 bases line up with TRBD1. The CDR3 has 14 residues. The germline V gene encodes CDR1 MDHEN and CDR2 SYDVKM. V shed 6 bases, J shed 1 base, and the junction held 5 bases outside the gene matches. In nucleotides, the CDR3 is TGTGCCAGCAGCAGGGACAGAGCCCAAGAGACCCAGTACTTC. Encoded protein: CASSRDRAQETQYF.

This clone was seen a single time. V is TRBV10-3 and J is TRBJ1-2, with D tentatively TRBD1 (5 bases). Germline lookup yields CDR1 ENHRY and CDR2 SYGVKD. Trimming removed 5 bases from V and 9 bases from J, with 22 bases in between. The length of the CDR3 is 15 residues. As DNA, the CDR3 is TGTGCCATCAGTCCCAGCCGAGGGCAGGGAGGCCGCTACACCTTC. Translating it yields CAISPSRGQGGRYTF.

This clone has a handful of counts. The rearrangement links TRBV12-2 to TRBJ1-2; the table's D call, TRBD1, was not checked against the DNA. TRBV12-2 is shown as a pseudogene. This CDR3 has 14 amino acids. The CDR3 nucleotides are TGTGCAAGTCGCGCGACCGACAGGGGCTATGGCTACACCTTC. Translation gives CASRATDRGYGYTF.